These T cell receptor beta chains were read from a single sample in a study of T-cell memory formation after mild COVID-19. TCRdb processed the 5' RACE reads anew with MiXCR; each CDR3 protein has one entry. Among over 300,000 distinct CDR3 sequences listed, around 20% were seen once. The material sequenced was PBMCs or a T cell subset sorted from them (not recorded which). Receptors were obtained from a man in his late teens or twenties who had mild COVID-19 (a few samples of this study predate the infection). Cell type and time point are not known. Each CDR3 is given with its conserved first and last residue.

TRBV7-2	TRBJ2-3	CASSLEIVDTQYF
TRBV20-1	TRBJ2-5	CSYKSGTGDPETQYF
TRBV20-1	TRBJ2-2	CSASYWDFPGELFF
TRBV6-1	TRBJ2-3	CASSERESITDTQYF
TRBV5-1	TRBJ2-3	CASSLEGGDLADTQYF
TRBV28	TRBJ2-1	CASSLRFLVAYNEQFF
TRBV7-9	TRBJ2-2	CASSRHGGELFF
TRBV5-1	TRBJ1-2	CASSRSPPEGMVYGYTF
TRBV29-1	TRBJ2-6	CSVGAKIGSGANVLTF
TRBV11-3	TRBJ2-1	CASSQNLIGTGNHEQFF
TRBV5-1	TRBJ1-5	CASSLQGGQWPQPQHF
TRBV4-1	TRBJ2-5	CASSRGHGGSEETQYF
TRBV28	TRBJ2-3	CASSAGFPTDTQYF
TRBV27	TRBJ2-7	CASSLSGLLAYEQYF
TRBV12-3/TRBV12-4	TRBJ2-7	CASSLGAHYEQYF
TRBV5-4	TRBJ2-3	CASSRGDSTDTQYF
TRBV7-2	TRBJ2-6	CASSLGHFSGANVLTF
TRBV7-9	TRBJ2-5	CASSATPRDRVETQYF
TRBV5-1	TRBJ1-2	CASSRDSVEGYTF
TRBV7-9	TRBJ2-1	CASSSLLHNEQFF
TRBV5-1	TRBJ1-5	CASSPGVSSLGQPQHF
TRBV9	TRBJ2-2	CASSVVSLNTGELFF
TRBV5-1	TRBJ1-5	CASSPVGPRVGQPQHF
TRBV6-2/TRBV6-3	TRBJ2-1	CASSYSPEKPYNEQFF
TRBV18	TRBJ1-1	CASSPIARTFF
TRBV4-1	TRBJ2-2	CASSQRGFNTGELFF
TRBV4-3	TRBJ1-1	CASSDRTVPNTEAFF
TRBV7-9	TRBJ2-5	CASSGTDSSGGRETQYF
TRBV7-3	TRBJ1-1	CASSLGGKNTEAFF
TRBV19	TRBJ1-1	CASRTGLVTEAFF
TRBV6-5	TRBJ1-5	CASSYTKGQPQHF
TRBV7-9	TRBJ2-5	CASSPRRLAEETQYF
TRBV27	TRBJ1-1	CASSPDSRTEAFF
TRBV10-3	TRBJ1-3	CAISKGSGNTIYF
TRBV5-6	TRBJ1-1	CASSPRDMEAFF
TRBV4-1	TRBJ1-2	CASSQAAGDWGYTF
TRBV7-3	TRBJ2-3	CASSSGSHLTDTQYF
TRBV11-1	TRBJ2-5	CASSLGKTGKETQYF
TRBV7-2	TRBJ1-3	CASSLEGGMSGNTIYF
TRBV20-1	TRBJ1-1	CSARPFTTDPEAFF
TRBV10-3	TRBJ2-5	CAISGRGGETQYF
TRBV2	TRBJ1-6	CARDRGDGDNSPLHF
TRBV9	TRBJ2-5	CASSVHTTSGGGETQYF
TRBV6-6	TRBJ2-5	CASSYARLAGGRETQYF
TRBV4-1	TRBJ2-1	CASSQGWGSYNEQFF
TRBV7-9	TRBJ1-6	CASRAGRTSPLHF
TRBV6-2/TRBV6-3	TRBJ2-7	CASSYSGVEYF
TRBV18	TRBJ1-4	CASSLRTDATNEKLFF
TRBV4-2	TRBJ2-3	CASSLLSGGITDTQYF